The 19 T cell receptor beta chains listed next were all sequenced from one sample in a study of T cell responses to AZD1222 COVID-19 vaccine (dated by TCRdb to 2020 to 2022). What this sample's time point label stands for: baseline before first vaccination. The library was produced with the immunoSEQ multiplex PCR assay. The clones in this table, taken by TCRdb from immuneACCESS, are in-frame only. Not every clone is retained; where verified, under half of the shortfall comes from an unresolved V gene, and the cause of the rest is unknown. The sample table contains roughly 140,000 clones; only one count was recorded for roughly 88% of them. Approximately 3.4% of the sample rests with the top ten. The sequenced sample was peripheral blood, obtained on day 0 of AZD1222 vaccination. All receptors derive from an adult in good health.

CDR3 in amino acids: CASSYVAGDQPQHF. CDR3 nucleotide sequence: TGTGCCAGCAGTTACGTGGCAGGCGATCAGCCCCAGCATTTT. The chain is built from TRBV6-5 and TRBJ1-5, with no clear D. The germline V gene has CDR1 MNHEY and CDR2 SVGAGI. This CDR3 has 14 amino acids. V was pared by 2 bases and J by 5 bases, with 10 bases between.

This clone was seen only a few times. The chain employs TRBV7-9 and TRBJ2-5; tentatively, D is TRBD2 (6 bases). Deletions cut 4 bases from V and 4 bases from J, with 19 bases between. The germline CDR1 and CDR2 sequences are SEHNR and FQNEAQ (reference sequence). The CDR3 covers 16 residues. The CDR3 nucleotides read TGTGCCAGCAGCTGGCCAGGAGCGGAACTAGCAGAGACCCAGTACTTC. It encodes CASSWPGAELAETQYF.

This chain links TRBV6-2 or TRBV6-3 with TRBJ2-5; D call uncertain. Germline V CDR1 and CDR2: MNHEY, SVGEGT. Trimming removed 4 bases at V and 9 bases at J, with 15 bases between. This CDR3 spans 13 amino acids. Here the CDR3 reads CASSSHSIGSQYF. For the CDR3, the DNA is TGTGCCAGCAGTTCCCACTCGATAGGGTCCCAGTACTTC.

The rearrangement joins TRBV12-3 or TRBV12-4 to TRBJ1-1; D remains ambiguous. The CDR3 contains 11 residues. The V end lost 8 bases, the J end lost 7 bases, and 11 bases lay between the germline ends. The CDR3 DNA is TGTGCCAGCGCTGGATACAATGAAGCTTTCTTT. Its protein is CASAGYNEAFF.

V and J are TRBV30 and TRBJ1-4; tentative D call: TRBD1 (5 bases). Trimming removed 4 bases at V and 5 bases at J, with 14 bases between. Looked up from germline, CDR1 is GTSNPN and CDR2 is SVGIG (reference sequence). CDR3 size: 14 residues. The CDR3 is CAWNSYRQNEKLFF. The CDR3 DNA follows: TGTGCCTGGAACTCGTACAGGCAGAATGAAAAACTGTTTTTT.

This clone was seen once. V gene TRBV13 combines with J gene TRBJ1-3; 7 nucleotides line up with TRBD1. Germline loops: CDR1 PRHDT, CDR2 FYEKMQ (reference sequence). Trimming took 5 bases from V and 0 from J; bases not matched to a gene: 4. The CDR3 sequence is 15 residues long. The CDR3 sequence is CASSLGTASGNTIYF. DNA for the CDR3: TGTGCCAGCAGCCTTGGGACAGCCTCTGGAAACACCATATATTTT. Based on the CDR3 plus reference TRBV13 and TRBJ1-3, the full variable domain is AAGVIQSPRHLIKEKRETATLKCYPIPRHDTVYWYQQGPGQDPQFLISFYEKMQSDKGSIPDRFSAQQFSDYHSELNMSSLELGDSALYFCASSLGTASGNTIYFGEGSWLTVV.

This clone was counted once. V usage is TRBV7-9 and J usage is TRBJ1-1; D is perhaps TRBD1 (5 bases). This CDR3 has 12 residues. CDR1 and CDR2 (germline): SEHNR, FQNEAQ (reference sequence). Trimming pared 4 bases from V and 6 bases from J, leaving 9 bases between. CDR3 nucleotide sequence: TGTGCCAGCAGCTCCGCGGGGGCTGAAGCTTTCTTT. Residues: CASSSAGAEAFF.

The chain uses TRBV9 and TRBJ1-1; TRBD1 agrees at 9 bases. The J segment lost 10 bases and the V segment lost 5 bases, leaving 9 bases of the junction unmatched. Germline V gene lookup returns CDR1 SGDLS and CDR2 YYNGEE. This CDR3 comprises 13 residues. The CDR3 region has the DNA TGTGCCAGCAGTCGAGACAGGGGGGAAGTAGCTTTCTTT. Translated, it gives CASSRDRGEVAFF.

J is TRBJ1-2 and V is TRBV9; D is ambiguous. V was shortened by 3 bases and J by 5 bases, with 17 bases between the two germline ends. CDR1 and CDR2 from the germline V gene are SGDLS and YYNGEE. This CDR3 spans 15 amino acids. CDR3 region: CASSGHIGSEYGYTF. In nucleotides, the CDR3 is TGTGCCAGCAGCGGCCACATTGGGAGTGAGTATGGCTACACCTTC.

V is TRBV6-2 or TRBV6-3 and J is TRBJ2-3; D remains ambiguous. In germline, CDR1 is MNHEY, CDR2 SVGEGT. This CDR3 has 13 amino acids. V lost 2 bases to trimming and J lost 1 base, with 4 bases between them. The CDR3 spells CASSYIGTDTQYF. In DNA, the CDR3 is TGTGCCAGCAGTTACATAGGCACAGATACGCAGTATTTT.

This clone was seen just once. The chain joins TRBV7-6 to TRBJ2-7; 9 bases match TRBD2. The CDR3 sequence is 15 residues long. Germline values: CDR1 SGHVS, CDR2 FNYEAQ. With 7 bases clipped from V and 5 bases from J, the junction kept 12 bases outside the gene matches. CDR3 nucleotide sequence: TGTGCCAGCACCGTCCTAGCGGGGCATATTGACGAGCAGTACTTC. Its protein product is CASTVLAGHIDEQYF.

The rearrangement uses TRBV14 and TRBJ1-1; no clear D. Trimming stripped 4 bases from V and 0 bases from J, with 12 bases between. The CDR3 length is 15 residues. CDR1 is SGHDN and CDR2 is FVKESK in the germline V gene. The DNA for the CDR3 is TGTGCCAGCAGCCCCCTAGGCAACATGAACACTGAAGCTTTCTTT. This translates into CASSPLGNMNTEAFF. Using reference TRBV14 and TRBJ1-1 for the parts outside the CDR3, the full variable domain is EAGVTQFPSHSVIEKGQTVTLRCDPISGHDNLYWYRRVMGKEIKFLLHFVKESKQDESGMPNNRFLAERTGGTYSTLKVQPAELEDSGVYFCASSPLGNMNTEAFFGQGTRLTVV.

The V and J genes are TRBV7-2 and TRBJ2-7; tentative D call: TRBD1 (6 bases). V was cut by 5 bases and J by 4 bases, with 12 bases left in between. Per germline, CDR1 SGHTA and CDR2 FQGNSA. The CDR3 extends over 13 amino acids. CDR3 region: CASSPQGGYEQYF. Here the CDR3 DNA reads TGTGCCAGCAGCCCCCAAGGGGGTTACGAGCAGTACTTC.

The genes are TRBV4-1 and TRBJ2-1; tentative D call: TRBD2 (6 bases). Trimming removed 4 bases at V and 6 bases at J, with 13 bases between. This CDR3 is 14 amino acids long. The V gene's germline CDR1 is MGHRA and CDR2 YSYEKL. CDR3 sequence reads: CASSPRDWGNEQFF. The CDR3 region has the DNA TGCGCCAGCAGCCCTCGGGACTGGGGCAATGAGCAGTTCTTC.

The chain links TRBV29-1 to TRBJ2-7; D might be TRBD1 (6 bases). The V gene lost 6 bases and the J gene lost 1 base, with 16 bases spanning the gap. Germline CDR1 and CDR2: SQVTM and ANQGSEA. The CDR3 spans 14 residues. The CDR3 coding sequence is TGCAGCGTGGTAACCGGGACACCTTCCTACGAGCAGTACTTC. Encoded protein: CSVVTGTPSYEQYF.

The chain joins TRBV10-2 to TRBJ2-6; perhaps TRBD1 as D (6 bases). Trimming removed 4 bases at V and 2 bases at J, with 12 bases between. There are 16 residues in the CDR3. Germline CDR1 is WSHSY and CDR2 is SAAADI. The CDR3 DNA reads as TGCGCCAGCAGTGGTGAAACAGGGACTGGGGCCAACGTCCTGACTTTC. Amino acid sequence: CASSGETGTGANVLTF.

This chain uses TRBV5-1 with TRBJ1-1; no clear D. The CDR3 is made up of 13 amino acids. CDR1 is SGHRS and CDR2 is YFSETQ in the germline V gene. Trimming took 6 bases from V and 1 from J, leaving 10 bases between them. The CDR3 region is CASNLDGNTEAFF. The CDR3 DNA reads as TGCGCCAGCAACCTGGACGGGAACACTGAAGCTTTCTTT. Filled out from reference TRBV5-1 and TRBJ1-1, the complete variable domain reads KAGVTQTPRYLIKTRGQQVTLSCSPISGHRSVSWYQQTPGQGLQFLFEYFSETQRNKGNFPGRFSGRQFSNSRSEMNVSTLELGDSALYLCASNLDGNTEAFFGQGTRLTVV.

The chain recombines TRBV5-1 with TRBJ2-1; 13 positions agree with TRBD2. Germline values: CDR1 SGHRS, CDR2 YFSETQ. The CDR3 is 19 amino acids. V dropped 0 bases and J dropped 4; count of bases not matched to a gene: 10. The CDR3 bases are TGCGCCAGCAGCTTGGGACTAGCGGGAGGCAATATGGATTACAATGAGCAGTTCTTC. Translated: CASSLGLAGGNMDYNEQFF.

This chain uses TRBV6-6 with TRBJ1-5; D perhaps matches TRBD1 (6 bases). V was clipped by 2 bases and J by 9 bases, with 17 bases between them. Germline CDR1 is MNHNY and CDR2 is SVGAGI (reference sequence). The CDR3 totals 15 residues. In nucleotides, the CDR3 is TGTGCCAGCAGTTACGGAGGGGGGCCCAGCAGGCCCCAGCATTTT. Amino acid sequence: CASSYGGGPSRPQHF.